The present T cell receptor (beta chain) was sequenced within a study of T cell responses to AZD1222 COVID-19 vaccine. This clone has just a few counts. Its target is unknown. The V gene's germline CDR1 is SGHRS and CDR2 YFSETQ. V was clipped by 4 bases and J by 0 bases, with 14 bases between them. This CDR3 has 15 amino acids. Study results and caveats: The sample set comprised mostly white British donors with more females, and clonal diversity was possibly underestimated. All repertoire sampling was performed exclusively after the peak T cell response.

Assay: immunoSEQ multiplex PCR; the TCRdb copy retains only in-frame clones and omits some. The table records tens of thousands of clones, 80% to 95% of them present only once. The J gene is TRBJ2-7, the V gene TRBV5-1; the D gene is possibly TRBD1 (6 bases). The TCR originated in an adult who received the AZD1222 COVID-19 vaccine. The starting material was peripheral blood, obtained 28 days after the second AZD1222 dose. This chain's CDR3 is CASSPGGTSSYEQYF. In DNA, the CDR3 is TGCGCCAGCAGCCCTGGGGGCACTAGCTCCTACGAGCAGTACTTC.